The 30 T cell receptor beta chains listed next were all sequenced from one sample in a study of monozygotic twins with inflammatory bowel disease. TCRdb re-called the 5' RACE reads; every CDR3 protein appears as one record, without DNA. The specimen's table records roughly 150,000 distinct CDR3 sequences. The source material was blood. The receptors shown here come from a human donor with ulcerative colitis or Crohn's disease, or a healthy co-twin of an affected twin (not recorded which).

The chain links TRBV5-5 to TRBJ1-5; TCRdb's D call of TRBD1 is untestable without DNA. Per germline, CDR1 SGHKS and CDR2 YYEKEE (reference sequence). The CDR3 loop spans 15 amino acids. CDR3 protein: CASSLGPTGLEPQHF.

V usage is TRBV5-1 and J usage is TRBJ2-7. The CDR3 consists of 12 residues. Germline assignment: CDR1 SGHRS and CDR2 YFSETQ. CDR3 loop: CASSLGYDEQYF. Drawing the rest from reference TRBV5-1 and TRBJ2-7, the complete variable domain is KAGVTQTPRYLIKTRGQQVTLSCSPISGHRSVSWYQQTPGQGLQFLFEYFSETQRNKGNFPGRFSGRQFSNSRSEMNVSTLELGDSALYLCASSLGYDEQYFGPGTRLTVT.

This chain links TRBV18 with TRBJ1-2; there is no DNA to check the TCRdb D call of TRBD1. The CDR3 sequence is 12 residues long. The germline gives CDR1 KGHSH, CDR2 LQKENI. The CDR3 here is CASSWDRDGYTF.

The gene calls are TRBV29-1 and TRBJ2-5. This CDR3 region has 13 residues. Germline assignment: CDR1 SQVTM and CDR2 ANQGSEA. CDR3 protein: CSVEVNQQETQYF.

This chain uses TRBV4-2 with TRBJ2-4; lacking DNA, the TRBD1 call made by TCRdb goes unchecked. This CDR3 region has 15 residues. In germline, CDR1 is LGHNA, CDR2 YNFKEQ. CDR3 loop: CASSPGTGGRNIQYF.

The chain links TRBV7-3 to TRBJ1-1. CDR3 length: 14 amino acids. Germline V gene lookup returns CDR1 SGHTA and CDR2 FQGTGA. CDR3: CASSLTSSGTEAFF.

The gene calls are TRBV5-4 and TRBJ2-7. CDR3 length equals 14 residues. CDR1 SGHNT and CDR2 YYREEE come from the germline V gene (reference sequence). CDR3 residues: CASSFKGSSYEQYF. Supplemented by reference TRBV5-4 and TRBJ2-7, the full variable domain reads ETGVTQSPTHLIKTRGQQVTLRCSSQSGHNTVSWYQQALGQGPQFIFQYYREEENGRGNFPPRFSGLQFPNYSSELNVNALELDDSALYLCASSFKGSSYEQYFGPGTRLTVT.

The CDR3 reads CSAPWGGRAEAFF. The rearrangement joins TRBV20-1 to TRBJ1-1; TCRdb's D call, TRBD1, is unchecked because there is no DNA. This CDR3 region has 13 residues. Germline CDR1 DFQATT, CDR2 SNEGSKA (reference sequence).

V usage is TRBV18 and J usage is TRBJ2-5. The CDR3 runs to 13 residues. Germline-derived CDR1 and CDR2 are KGHSH and LQKENI. CDR3 sequence reads: CASSSLDRETQYF.

This chain uses TRBV5-4 with TRBJ2-5; without DNA, the TCRdb call of TRBD1 cannot be checked. Germline values: CDR1 SGHNT, CDR2 YYREEE (reference sequence). The CDR3 loop spans 13 amino acids. The CDR3 spells CASKDSYEETQYF. The full variable domain, completed using reference TRBV5-4 and TRBJ2-5, is ETGVTQSPTHLIKTRGQQVTLRCSSQSGHNTVSWYQQALGQGPQFIFQYYREEENGRGNFPPRFSGLQFPNYSSELNVNALELDDSALYLCASKDSYEETQYFGPGTRLLVL.

CDR3 loop: CASSQRSTGPTTATNEKLFF. J is TRBJ1-4 and V is TRBV4-1. CDR3 length: 20 residues. The germline V gene encodes CDR1 MGHRA and CDR2 YSYEKL.

The chain recombines TRBV7-6 with TRBJ2-1; TCRdb names TRBD2, which stays unverified in the absence of DNA. The V gene's germline CDR1 is SGHVS and CDR2 FNYEAQ. CDR3 size: 15 residues. The CDR3 protein is CASSLSRGDLGEQFF.

This chain connects TRBV20-1 to TRBJ2-7; TCRdb picks TRBD1, but there is no DNA to check that call. This CDR3 has 14 residues. Germline CDR1 and CDR2: DFQATT and SNEGSKA (reference sequence). CDR3 region: CSARRAGVTYEQYF.

The rearrangement links TRBV4-2 to TRBJ2-4; the TRBD2 assignment by TCRdb is unverifiable without DNA. The CDR3 spans 13 residues. Per the germline V gene, CDR1 is LGHNA and CDR2 is YNFKEQ. CDR3 protein: CASSPGGGPIQYF.

This sequence joins TRBV20-1 and TRBJ1-1; with no DNA, the TCRdb D assignment of TRBD1 cannot be verified. Germline loops: CDR1 DFQATT, CDR2 SNEGSKA (reference sequence). CDR3 length: 15 amino acids. The chain's CDR3 is CSARDSARWYTEAFF.

V and J are TRBV13 and TRBJ1-1. This CDR3 has 12 residues. CDR1 and CDR2 from the germline V gene are PRHDT and FYEKMQ (reference sequence). The CDR3 spells CASSGWFTEAFF.

The V and J genes are TRBV6-5 and TRBJ1-6; TCRdb proposes TRBD1, but this gene call is untestable without DNA. The germline V gene has CDR1 MNHEY and CDR2 SVGAGI. This CDR3 is built from 14 residues. The CDR3 is CASSYVVRGSPLHF.

V is TRBV7-2 and J is TRBJ2-7. The CDR3 is 16 residues long. From germline, CDR1 is SGHTA and CDR2 FQGNSA. This CDR3 reads CASSLRRTGSSYEQYF.

The chain is built from TRBV20-1 and TRBJ1-2; TCRdb returns TRBD1, unconfirmable since there is no DNA. In germline, CDR1 is DFQATT, CDR2 SNEGSKA (reference sequence). The CDR3 runs to 14 residues. The CDR3 spells CSAHKRTKNYGYTF.

The chain recombines TRBV18 with TRBJ1-6. CDR1 and CDR2 from the germline V gene are KGHSH and LQKENI. This CDR3 region has 13 residues. CDR3 protein: CASSPNYNSPLHF.

The chain carries TRBV7-3 and TRBJ2-2; without DNA, the TCRdb call of TRBD1 cannot be checked. CDR1 and CDR2 (germline): SGHTA, FQGTGA. The CDR3 has 18 amino acids. CDR3 sequence: CASSAPRGAKPNTGELFF. The full variable domain, its missing parts supplied by reference TRBV7-3 and TRBJ2-2, is GAGVSQTPSNKVTEKGKYVELRCDPISGHTALYWYRQSLGQGPEFLIYFQGTGAADDSGLPNDRFFAVRPEGSVSTLKIQRTERGDSAVYLCASSAPRGAKPNTGELFFGEGSRLTVL.

The chain has TRBV6-5 and TRBJ1-6; no DNA is available, so the TRBD1 call from TCRdb remains unchecked. The CDR3 runs 16 residues. From germline, CDR1 is MNHEY and CDR2 SVGAGI. Here the CDR3 reads CASSYSGGRDNSPLHF.

The genes are TRBV7-2 and TRBJ2-5; TCRdb gives TRBD1 as the D gene, but with no DNA this cannot be confirmed. Per the germline V gene, CDR1 is SGHTA and CDR2 is FQGNSA. The CDR3 runs 14 residues. The CDR3 region is CASSSHRGPETQYF.

The gene calls are TRBV4-3 and TRBJ2-3; lacking DNA, the TRBD1 call made by TCRdb goes unchecked. There are 17 residues in the CDR3. Germline-derived CDR1 and CDR2 are LGHNA and YSLEER. The CDR3 protein is CASSQPPRTGGFDTQYF.

The chain joins TRBV7-9 to TRBJ1-2; TCRdb returns TRBD1, unconfirmable since there is no DNA. This CDR3 contains 16 residues. The V gene's germline CDR1 is SEHNR and CDR2 FQNEAQ (reference sequence). The CDR3 sequence is CASSLGQGATNYGYTF.

The rearrangement links TRBV19 to TRBJ2-4; TCRdb's D call of TRBD1 is untestable without DNA. Looked up from germline, CDR1 is LNHDA and CDR2 is SQIVND (reference sequence). The length of the CDR3 is 19 residues. The CDR3 loop is CASSIVAGNTVNSKNMQYF.

The chain couples TRBV2 to TRBJ2-3. Germline V gives CDR1 SNHLY, CDR2 FYNNEI. CDR3 length: 16 amino acids. This CDR3 reads CASSGLVTPATDTQYF. Based on the CDR3 plus reference TRBV2 and TRBJ2-3, the full variable domain is EPEVTQTPSHQVTQMGQEVILRCVPISNHLYFYWYRQILGQKVEFLVSFYNNEISEKSEIFDDQFSVERPDGSNFTLKIRSTKLEDSAMYFCASSGLVTPATDTQYFGPGTRLTVL.

This sequence joins TRBV9 and TRBJ2-3. Germline CDR1 SGDLS, CDR2 YYNGEE. This CDR3 contains 13 residues. CDR3 loop: CASSFRLTDTQYF.

This chain links TRBV5-1 with TRBJ2-7; with no DNA, the TCRdb D assignment of TRBD1 cannot be verified. Germline CDR1 SGHRS, CDR2 YFSETQ. The CDR3 loop spans 15 amino acids. CDR3 in amino acids: CASSTARAAPYEQYF.

The CDR3 reads CASSIQGFSGELFF. The genes are TRBV5-1 and TRBJ2-2; the D call from TCRdb, TRBD1, cannot be confirmed without DNA. In germline, CDR1 is SGHRS, CDR2 YFSETQ. This CDR3 contains 14 residues. The variable domain in full, completed from reference TRBV5-1 and TRBJ2-2, reads KAGVTQTPRYLIKTRGQQVTLSCSPISGHRSVSWYQQTPGQGLQFLFEYFSETQRNKGNFPGRFSGRQFSNSRSEMNVSTLELGDSALYLCASSIQGFSGELFFGEGSRLTVL.